This T cell receptor beta chain was identified during a study of blood T cell repertoires in COVID-19. Overall study context: PBMCs, B-cell-depleted T cells, or T cells provided the cDNA or gDNA that made up the material.

CDR1 is SGHAT, CDR2 FQNNGV, per germline. CDR3 length equals 14 residues. V was shortened by 4 bases and J by 3 bases, with 13 bases between the two germline ends. Authors' data handling: Estimates of nucleated cell counts were drawn from the amplification of reference gene primers. This table comes from immunoSEQ multiplex PCR, and its TCRdb copy is limited to in-frame clones, with some not included. V, J and clone size are taken as reported in that table, and D and trimming were inferred from the DNA itself. The profile shows fewer than 650,000 clones, roughly 89% of them singletons. Seattle cases were enrolled at active infection and followed longitudinally.

The V gene is TRBV11-2, the J gene TRBJ2-7; perhaps TRBD1 as D (6 bases). Sequenced: peripheral blood. This sequence was found in a woman in her forties or fifties with COVID-19, enrolled during active disease. In DNA, the CDR3 is TGTGCCAGCAGCTCTCTCACAGGGTTCTACGAGCAGTACTTC. Its translation: CASSSLTGFYEQYF.